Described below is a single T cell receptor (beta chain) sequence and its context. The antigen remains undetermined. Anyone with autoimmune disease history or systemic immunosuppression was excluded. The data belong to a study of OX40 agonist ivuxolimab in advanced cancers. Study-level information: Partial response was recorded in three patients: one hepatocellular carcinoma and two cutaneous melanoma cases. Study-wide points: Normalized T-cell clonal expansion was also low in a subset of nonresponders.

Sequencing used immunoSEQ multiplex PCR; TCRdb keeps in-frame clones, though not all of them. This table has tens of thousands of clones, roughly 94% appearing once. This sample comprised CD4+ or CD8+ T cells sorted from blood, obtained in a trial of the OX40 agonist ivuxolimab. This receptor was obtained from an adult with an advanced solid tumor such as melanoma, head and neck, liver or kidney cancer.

CDR3 nucleotide sequence: TGCGCCAGCAGCCAAGACGGCGGGAACTCCTACGAGCAGTACTTC. It is translated as CASSQDGGNSYEQYF. The chain uses TRBV4-1 and TRBJ2-7, with a possible D match to TRBD2 (6 bases). The CDR3 runs to 15 residues. V was clipped by 0 bases and J by 0 bases, with 9 bases between them. The germline CDR1 and CDR2 sequences are MGHRA and YSYEKL.